This T cell receptor beta chain was documented in a study of vaccination and CD4 T cells after COVID-19. The Oncomine TCR Beta short-read assay sequenced DNA from cultured CD4+ T cells. TCRdb re-analysed the PCR reads in MiXCR, keeping a single row per CDR3 protein. The data contain fewer than 20,000 distinct CDR3 sequences, around 78% of them singletons. Treatment defined: roughly ten-day PBMC culture with coronavirus spike peptide pools or control peptides (ViraFEST assay). On this clonotype: Its specificity is unknown.

CDR3 size: 15 residues. Germline V CDR1 and CDR2: SGHVS, FQNEAQ. V gave up 0 bases and J gave up 2 bases, with 10 bases separating them. The sample consisted of CD4+ T cells from blood, cultured in vitro, taken after SARS-CoV-2 vaccination. The TCR originated in a human donor who received a COVID-19 vaccine. The chain combines TRBV7-8 with TRBJ1-1; weak D call: TRBD1 (6 bases). The CDR3 reads CASSLAPGVNTEAFF. The CDR3 nucleotides are TGTGCCAGCAGCTTAGCGCCAGGGGTTAACACTGAAGCTTTCTTT.